This T cell receptor beta chain appears in the sequencing data of a study of cytomegalovirus exposure and HLA in healthy donors. Turning to the study itself: The study placed about 86% of its 398 genotyped donors in the Caucasian-associated ancestry cluster. The study, taken as a whole, reports: The only immune exposure information that was available was CMV serostatus. The Asian-associated ancestry cluster reportedly had fewer N-insertions than the approximately 700-donor mean in a later analysis.

The CDR3 has 13 amino acids. Germline CDR1 reads GTSNPN; CDR2 reads SVGIG (reference sequence). Trimming cost V 1 base and J 4 bases, with 8 bases left between them. Concerning this clone itself: Its antigen is still unknown.

PCR amplification relied on 60 Vbeta primers (plus 13 Jbeta primers). Data came from immunoSEQ multiplex PCR; TCRdb stores just in-frame clones and leaves some out. The data contain 140,000 to 150,000 clones, 70% to 80% of them singletons. The sequenced material came from PBMCs. The clonotype originates from a man aged 40-49 years in good health and CMV-seropositive. The V call is TRBV30, the J call TRBJ1-5; D unclear. For the CDR3, the DNA is TGTGCCTGGAGTGATCCCCCTAATCAGCCCCAGCATTTT. It yields the protein CAWSDPPNQPQHF.